This entry describes one TCR beta chain. This may be a read error: a much more frequent sequence differs by one nucleotide. The data are from a study of blood T cells in healthy people across ages. Germline loops: CDR1 SGHRS, CDR2 YFSETQ. This CDR3 has 15 amino acids. V lost 7 bases and J 9 bases, leaving 23 bases between the germline ends. The use of a sample-barcoded 5' primer and a J-beta primer mix characterized a second PCR of 7 to 11 cycles. TCRdb reprocessed the 5' RACE reads via MiXCR and lists one record per CDR3 protein. Among under 1,000,000 distinct CDR3 sequences listed, under 40% were seen once.

V usage is TRBV5-1 and J usage is TRBJ2-1; possibly TRBD2 for D (7 bases). This sequence originates from a man aged 18-30 years in good health. Sequencing was performed on blood. CDR3: CASGLGGGGFSEQFF. CDR3 coding DNA: TGCGCCAGCGGCCTAGGAGGGGGGGGATTCAGTGAGCAGTTCTTC.